Sequencing of this T cell receptor (beta chain) was carried out in a study of blood T cell repertoires in COVID-19. Turning to the study itself: Acute-phase and convalescent COVID-19 samples originated in the United States, Italy and Spain. The analysed material was cDNA or gDNA that came from T cells, B-cell-depleted T cells, or PBMCs.

The CDR3 totals 13 residues. With 3 bases clipped from V and 4 bases from J, the junction kept 2 bases outside the gene matches. Germline values: CDR1 SGDLS, CDR2 YYNGEE. Authors' analysis steps: For nucleated cells, counts were estimated from reference gene primer amplification. Sequenced by immunoSEQ multiplex PCR; TCRdb stores in-frame clones only, minus some. V, J and clone size are taken as reported in that table, and D and trimming were inferred from the DNA itself. Seen here are some 150,000 clones, more than 75% observed once, and the top ten hold about 3.9%. This clonotype originated in a man in his 60s with acute or convalescent COVID-19. The J gene is TRBJ1-2, the V gene TRBV9, with 8 bases that match TRBD1. The source material was peripheral blood. CDR3 sequence: CASSDDRGYGYTF. The CDR3 DNA is TGTGCCAGCAGCGACGACAGGGGCTATGGCTACACCTTC.